This T cell receptor beta chain was documented in a study of cytomegalovirus exposure and HLA in healthy donors. PCR employed 60 Vbeta and 13 Jbeta primers. The repertoire was sequenced with immunoSEQ multiplex PCR; TCRdb's copy has only in-frame clones and lacks some. The data contain 85,000 to 130,000 clones, around 76% of them singletons. Material for sequencing was PBMCs. The receptor comes from a woman between 45 and 65 years old in good health and CMV-seropositive.

Here the CDR3 reads CASSSLSSIATGYNEQFF. DNA for the CDR3: TGCGCCAGCAGCTCTCTCTCCTCGATCGCCACAGGGTACAATGAGCAGTTCTTC. The gene calls are TRBV5-1 and TRBJ2-1, with TRBD1 as a possible D gene (6 bases). This CDR3 contains 18 residues. V was clipped by 3 bases and J by 4 bases, with 23 bases between them. Germline-derived CDR1 and CDR2 are SGHRS and YFSETQ. Filled out from reference TRBV5-1 and TRBJ2-1, the complete variable domain reads KAGVTQTPRYLIKTRGQQVTLSCSPISGHRSVSWYQQTPGQGLQFLFEYFSETQRNKGNFPGRFSGRQFSNSRSEMNVSTLELGDSALYLCASSSLSSIATGYNEQFFGPGTRLTVL.